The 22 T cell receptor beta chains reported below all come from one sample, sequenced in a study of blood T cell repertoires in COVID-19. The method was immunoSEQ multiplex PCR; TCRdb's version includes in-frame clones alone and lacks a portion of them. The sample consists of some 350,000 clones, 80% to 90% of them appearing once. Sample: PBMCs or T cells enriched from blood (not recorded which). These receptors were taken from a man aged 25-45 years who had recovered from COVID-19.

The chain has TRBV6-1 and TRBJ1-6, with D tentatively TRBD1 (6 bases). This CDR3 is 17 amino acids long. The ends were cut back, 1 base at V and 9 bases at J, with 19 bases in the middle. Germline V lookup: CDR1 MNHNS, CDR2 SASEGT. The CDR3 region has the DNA TGTGCCAGCAGTGAAGTTACGGGGGGCGCGTTATTTTCACCCCTCCACTTT. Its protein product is CASSEVTGGALFSPLHF.

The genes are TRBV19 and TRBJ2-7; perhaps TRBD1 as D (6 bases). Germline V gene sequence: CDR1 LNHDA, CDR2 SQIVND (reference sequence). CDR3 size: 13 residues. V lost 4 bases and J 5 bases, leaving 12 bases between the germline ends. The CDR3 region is CASSTQGFNEQYF. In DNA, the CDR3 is TGTGCCAGTAGTACACAGGGATTTAACGAGCAGTACTTC.

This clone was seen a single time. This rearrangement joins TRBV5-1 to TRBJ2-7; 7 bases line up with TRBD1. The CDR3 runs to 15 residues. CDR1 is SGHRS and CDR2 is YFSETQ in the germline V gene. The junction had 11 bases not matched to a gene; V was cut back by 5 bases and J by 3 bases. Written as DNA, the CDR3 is TGCGCCAGCAGTCGGGACCTTAGGGGGCGCTACGAGCAGTACTTC. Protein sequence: CASSRDLRGRYEQYF.

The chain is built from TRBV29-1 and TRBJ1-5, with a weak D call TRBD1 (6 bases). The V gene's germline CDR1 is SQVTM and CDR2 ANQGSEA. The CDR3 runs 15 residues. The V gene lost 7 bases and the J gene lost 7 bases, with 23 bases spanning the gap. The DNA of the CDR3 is TGCAGCGCTACTACAACTTCCGGGACAAAACAGCCCCAGCATTTT. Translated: CSATTTSGTKQPQHF.

CDR3 sequence reads: CASSVRQVAAYGYTF. As DNA, the CDR3 is TGTGCCAGCAGCGTCCGACAGGTGGCGGCCTATGGCTACACCTTC. J is TRBJ1-2 and V is TRBV2, with D maybe TRBD1 (6 bases). From germline, CDR1 is SNHLY and CDR2 FYNNEI. V was pared by 6 bases and J by 4 bases, with 18 bases between. This CDR3 is built from 15 residues.

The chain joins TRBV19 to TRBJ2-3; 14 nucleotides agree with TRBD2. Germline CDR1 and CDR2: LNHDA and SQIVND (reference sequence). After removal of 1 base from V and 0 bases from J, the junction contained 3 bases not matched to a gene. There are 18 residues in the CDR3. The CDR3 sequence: CASSIGLAGGASTDTQYF. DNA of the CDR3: TGTGCCAGTAGTATAGGACTAGCGGGGGGGGCTAGCACAGATACGCAGTATTTT.

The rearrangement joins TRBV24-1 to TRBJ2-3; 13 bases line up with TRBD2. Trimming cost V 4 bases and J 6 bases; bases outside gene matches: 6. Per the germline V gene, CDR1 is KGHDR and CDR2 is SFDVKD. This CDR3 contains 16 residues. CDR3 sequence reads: CATSDPLAGGPDTQYF. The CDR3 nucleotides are TGTGCCACCAGTGACCCACTAGCGGGGGGGCCGGATACGCAGTATTTT.

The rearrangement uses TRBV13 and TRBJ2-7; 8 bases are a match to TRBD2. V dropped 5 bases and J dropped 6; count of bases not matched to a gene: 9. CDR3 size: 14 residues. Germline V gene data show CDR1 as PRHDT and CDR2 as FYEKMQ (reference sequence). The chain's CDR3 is CASSLSGVASEQYF. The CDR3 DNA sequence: TGTGCCAGCAGCCTTAGCGGGGTCGCGTCCGAGCAGTACTTC. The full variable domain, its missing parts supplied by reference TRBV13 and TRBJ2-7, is AAGVIQSPRHLIKEKRETATLKCYPIPRHDTVYWYQQGPGQDPQFLISFYEKMQSDKGSIPDRFSAQQFSDYHSELNMSSLELGDSALYFCASSLSGVASEQYFGPGTRLTVT.

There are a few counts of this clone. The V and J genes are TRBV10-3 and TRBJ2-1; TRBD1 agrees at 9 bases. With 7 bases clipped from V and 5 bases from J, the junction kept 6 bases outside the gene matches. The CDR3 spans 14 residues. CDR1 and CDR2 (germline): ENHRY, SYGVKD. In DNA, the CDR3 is TGTGCCATCACGGACAGGGGCCCGAACAATGAGCAGTTCTTC. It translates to CAITDRGPNNEQFF.

The CDR3, as DNA: TGTGCCAGCAGCCCTAGGCAATCCGTCACTGAAGCTTTCTTT. This encodes CASSPRQSVTEAFF. The chain links TRBV7-6 to TRBJ1-1, with D unclear. V lost 5 bases and J 4 bases, leaving 14 bases between the germline ends. The CDR3 runs 14 residues. The germline V gene has CDR1 SGHVS and CDR2 FNYEAQ.

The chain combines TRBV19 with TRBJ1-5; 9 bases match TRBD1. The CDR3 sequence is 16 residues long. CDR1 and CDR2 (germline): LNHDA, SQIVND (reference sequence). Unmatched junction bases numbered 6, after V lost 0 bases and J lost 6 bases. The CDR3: CASSIEPPQGAQPQHF. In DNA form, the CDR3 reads TGTGCCAGTAGTATAGAACCCCCACAGGGGGCTCAGCCCCAGCATTTT. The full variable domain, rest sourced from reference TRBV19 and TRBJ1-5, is DGGITQSPKYLFRKEGQNVTLSCEQNLNHDAMYWYRQDPGQGLRLIYYSQIVNDFQKGDIAEGYSVSREKKESFPLTVTSAQKNPTAFYLCASSIEPPQGAQPQHFGDGTRLSIL.

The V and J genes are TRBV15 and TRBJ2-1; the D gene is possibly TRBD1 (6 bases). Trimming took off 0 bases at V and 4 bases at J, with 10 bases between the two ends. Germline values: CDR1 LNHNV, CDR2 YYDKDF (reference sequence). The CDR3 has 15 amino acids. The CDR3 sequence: CATSRDTGRYNEQFF. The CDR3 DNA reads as TGTGCCACCAGCAGAGATACAGGGCGGTACAATGAGCAGTTCTTC.

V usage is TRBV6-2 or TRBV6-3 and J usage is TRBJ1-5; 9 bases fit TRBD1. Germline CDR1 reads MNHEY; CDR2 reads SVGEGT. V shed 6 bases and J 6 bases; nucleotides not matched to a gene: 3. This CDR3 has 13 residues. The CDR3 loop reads CASSIQGAQPQHF. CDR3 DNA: TGTGCCAGCAGCATACAGGGGGCTCAGCCCCAGCATTTT.

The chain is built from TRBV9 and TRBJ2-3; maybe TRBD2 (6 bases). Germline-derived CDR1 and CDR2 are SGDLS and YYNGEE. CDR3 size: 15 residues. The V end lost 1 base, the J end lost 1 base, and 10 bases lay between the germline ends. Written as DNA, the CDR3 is TGTGCCAGCAGCGTATCCCCGGGGGGCACAGATACGCAGTATTTT. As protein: CASSVSPGGTDTQYF.

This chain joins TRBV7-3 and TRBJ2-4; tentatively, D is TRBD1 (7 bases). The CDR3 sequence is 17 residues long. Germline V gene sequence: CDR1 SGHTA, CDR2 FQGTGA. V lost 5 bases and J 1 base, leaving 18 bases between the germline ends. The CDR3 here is CASSAGQTSLAKNIQYF. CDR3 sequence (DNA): TGTGCCAGCAGCGCGGGACAGACCTCTCTCGCCAAAAACATTCAGTACTTC.

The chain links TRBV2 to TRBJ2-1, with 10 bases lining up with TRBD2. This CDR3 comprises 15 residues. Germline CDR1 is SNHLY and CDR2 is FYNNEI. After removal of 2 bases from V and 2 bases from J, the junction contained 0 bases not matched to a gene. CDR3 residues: CASSESGGAYNEQFF. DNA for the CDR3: TGTGCCAGCAGTGAAAGCGGGGGGGCCTACAATGAGCAGTTCTTC.

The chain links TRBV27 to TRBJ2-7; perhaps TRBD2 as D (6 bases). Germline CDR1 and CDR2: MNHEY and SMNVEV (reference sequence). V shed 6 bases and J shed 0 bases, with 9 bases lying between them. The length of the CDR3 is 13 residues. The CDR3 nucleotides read TGTGCCAGCAGGCGGGACGGCTCCTACGAGCAGTACTTC. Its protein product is CASRRDGSYEQYF.

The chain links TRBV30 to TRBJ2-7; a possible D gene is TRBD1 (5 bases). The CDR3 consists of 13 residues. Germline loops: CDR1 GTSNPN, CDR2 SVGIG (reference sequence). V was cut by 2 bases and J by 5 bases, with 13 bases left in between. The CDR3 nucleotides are TGTGCCTGGAGTCTGGGGCAAGATGACGAGCAGTACTTC. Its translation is CAWSLGQDDEQYF.

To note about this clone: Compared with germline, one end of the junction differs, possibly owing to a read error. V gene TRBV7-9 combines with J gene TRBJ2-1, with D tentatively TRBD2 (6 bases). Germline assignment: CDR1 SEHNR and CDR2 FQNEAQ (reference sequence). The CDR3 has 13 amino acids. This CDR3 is CASSHPGVPNLLF. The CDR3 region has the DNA TGTGCCAGCAGCCACCCGGGGGTGCCTAACTTGCTCTTC.

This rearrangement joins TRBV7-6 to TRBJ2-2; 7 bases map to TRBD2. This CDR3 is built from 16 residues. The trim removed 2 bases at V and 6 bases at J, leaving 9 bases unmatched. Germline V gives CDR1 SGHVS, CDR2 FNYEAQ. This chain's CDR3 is CASSLSPITSAGELFF. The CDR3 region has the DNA TGTGCCAGCAGCTTATCCCCCATAACTAGCGCCGGGGAGCTGTTTTTT.

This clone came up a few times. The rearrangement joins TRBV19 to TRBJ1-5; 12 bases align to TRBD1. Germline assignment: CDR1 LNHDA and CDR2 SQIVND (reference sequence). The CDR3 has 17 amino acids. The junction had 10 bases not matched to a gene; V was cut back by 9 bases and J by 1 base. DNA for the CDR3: TGTGCCAGAGGGGGGACAGGGGGCTGGGAGAGCAATCAGCCCCAGCATTTT. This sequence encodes CARGGTGGWESNQPQHF. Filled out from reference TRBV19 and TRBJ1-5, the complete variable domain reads DGGITQSPKYLFRKEGQNVTLSCEQNLNHDAMYWYRQDPGQGLRLIYYSQIVNDFQKGDIAEGYSVSREKKESFPLTVTSAQKNPTAFYLCARGGTGGWESNQPQHFGDGTRLSIL.

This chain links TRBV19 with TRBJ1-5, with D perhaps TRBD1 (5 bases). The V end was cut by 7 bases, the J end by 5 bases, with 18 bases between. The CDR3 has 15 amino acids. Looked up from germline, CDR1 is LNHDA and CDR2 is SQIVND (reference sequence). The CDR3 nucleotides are TGTGCCAGTACCCTAGGGGCAGGGCCCTATCAGCCCCAGCATTTT. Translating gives CASTLGAGPYQPQHF. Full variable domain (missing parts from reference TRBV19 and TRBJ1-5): DGGITQSPKYLFRKEGQNVTLSCEQNLNHDAMYWYRQDPGQGLRLIYYSQIVNDFQKGDIAEGYSVSREKKESFPLTVTSAQKNPTAFYLCASTLGAGPYQPQHFGDGTRLSIL.